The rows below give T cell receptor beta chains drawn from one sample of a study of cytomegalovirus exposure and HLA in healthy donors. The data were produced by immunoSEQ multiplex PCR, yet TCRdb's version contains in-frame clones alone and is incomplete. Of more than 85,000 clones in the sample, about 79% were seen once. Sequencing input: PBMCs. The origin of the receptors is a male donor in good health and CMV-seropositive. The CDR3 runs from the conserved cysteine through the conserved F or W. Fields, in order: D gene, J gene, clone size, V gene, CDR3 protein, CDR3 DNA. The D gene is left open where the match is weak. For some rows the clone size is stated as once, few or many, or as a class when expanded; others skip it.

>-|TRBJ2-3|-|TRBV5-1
CASSSGRGLTDTQYF
TGCGCCAGCAGCTCGGGGCGGGGGCTCACAGATACGCAGTATTTT
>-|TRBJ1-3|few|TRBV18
CASSTMTDSGNTIYF
TGTGCCAGCTCAACAATGACAGACTCTGGAAACACCATATATTTT
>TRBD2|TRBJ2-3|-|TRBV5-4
CASSLKRGDLSDTQYF
TGTGCCAGCAGCTTGAAGCGGGGGGACCTCTCAGATACGCAGTATTTT
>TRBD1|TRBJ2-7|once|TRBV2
CASSGGQGAREQYF
TGTGCCAGCAGTGGGGGCCAGGGGGCGCGAGAGCAGTACTTC
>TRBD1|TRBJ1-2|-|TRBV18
CASSPRQGGEGYTF
TGTGCCAGCTCACCCCGACAGGGTGGGGAGGGCTACACCTTC
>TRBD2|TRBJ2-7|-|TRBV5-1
CASSTSGTSYEQYF
TGCGCCAGCAGCACATCCGGGACTAGCTACGAGCAGTACTTC
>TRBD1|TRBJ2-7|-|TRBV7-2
CASSLGQGAYEQYF
TGTGCCAGCAGCTTAGGGCAGGGGGCCTACGAGCAGTACTTC
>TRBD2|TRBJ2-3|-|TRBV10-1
CASGTSGGTNTQYF
TGCGCCAGCGGGACTAGCGGGGGGACGAATACGCAGTATTTT
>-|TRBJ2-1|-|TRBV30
CAWSAFDRILYNEQFF
TGTGCCTGGAGTGCTTTCGACAGGATCCTCTACAATGAGCAGTTCTTC
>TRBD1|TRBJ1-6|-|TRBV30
CAWSWDRGDSPLHF
TGTGCCTGGAGTTGGGACAGGGGAGATTCACCCCTCCACTTT
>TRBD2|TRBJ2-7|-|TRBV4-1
CASSRTSGGTYEQYF
TGCGCCAGCAGCCGAACTAGCGGGGGGACCTACGAGCAGTACTTC
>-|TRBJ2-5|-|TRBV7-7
CASSLGPGTRETQYF
TGTGCTAGCAGCTTAGGCCCTGGGACACGGGAGACCCAGTACTTC
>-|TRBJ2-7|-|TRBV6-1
CASSERQLLEQYF
TGTGCCAGCAGTGAGCGACAGCTGCTGGAGCAGTACTTC